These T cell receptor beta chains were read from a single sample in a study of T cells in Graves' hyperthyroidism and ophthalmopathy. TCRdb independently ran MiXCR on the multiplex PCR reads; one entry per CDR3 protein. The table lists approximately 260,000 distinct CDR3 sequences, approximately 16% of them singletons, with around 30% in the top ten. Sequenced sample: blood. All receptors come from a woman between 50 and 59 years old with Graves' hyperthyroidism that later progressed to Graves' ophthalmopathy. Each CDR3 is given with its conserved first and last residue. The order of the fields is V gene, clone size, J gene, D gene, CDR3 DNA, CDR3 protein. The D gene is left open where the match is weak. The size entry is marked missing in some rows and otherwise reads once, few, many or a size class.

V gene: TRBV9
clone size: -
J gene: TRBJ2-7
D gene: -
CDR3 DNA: TGTGCCAGCAGCGCGACAGGCCAGGCCACCGGGCAGTACTTC
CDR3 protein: CASSATGQATGQYF

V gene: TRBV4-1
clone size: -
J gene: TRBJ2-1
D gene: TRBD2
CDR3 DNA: TGCGCCAGCAGCCAAGATCCTAGCGGGAGGGCAGGTGAGCAGTTCTTC
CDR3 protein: CASSQDPSGRAGEQFF

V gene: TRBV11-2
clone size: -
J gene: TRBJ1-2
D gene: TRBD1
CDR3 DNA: TGTGCCAGCAGCACGCCTAGGGACAGGGGAAGCTACACCTTC
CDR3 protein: CASSTPRDRGSYTF

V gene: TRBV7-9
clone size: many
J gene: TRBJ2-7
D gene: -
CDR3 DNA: TGTGCCAGCAGCTTAGCAAGGTCCCGAGGGGCCTACGAGCAGTACTTC
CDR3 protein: CASSLARSRGAYEQYF

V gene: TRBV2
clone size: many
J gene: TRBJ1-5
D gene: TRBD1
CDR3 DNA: TGTGCCAGCAGTGAAGTTAGAGGACAGGGCAGTCAGCCCCAGCATTTT
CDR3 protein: CASSEVRGQGSQPQHF

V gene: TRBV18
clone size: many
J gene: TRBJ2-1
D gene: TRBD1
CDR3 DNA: TGTGCCAGCTCAAGTACAGGGGACAATGAGCAGTTCTTC
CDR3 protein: CASSSTGDNEQFF

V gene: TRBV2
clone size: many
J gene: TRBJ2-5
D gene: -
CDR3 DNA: TGTGCCAGCAGGGTTCCCAGGGAAGAGACCCAGTACTTC
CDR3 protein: CASRVPREETQYF

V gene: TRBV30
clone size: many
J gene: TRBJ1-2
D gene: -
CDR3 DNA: TGTGCCTGGGCTTCCCTGCGGCGCTACACCTTC
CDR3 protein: CAWASLRRYTF

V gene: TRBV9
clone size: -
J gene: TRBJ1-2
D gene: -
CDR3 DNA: TGTGCCAGCAGCCCTTCGCGAGGGGGGCCTGATGGCTACACCTTC
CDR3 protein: CASSPSRGGPDGYTF

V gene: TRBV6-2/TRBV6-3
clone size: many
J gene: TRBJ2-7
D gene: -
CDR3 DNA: TGTGCCAGCAAGGACTCGATCTACGAGCAGTACTTC
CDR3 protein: CASKDSIYEQYF

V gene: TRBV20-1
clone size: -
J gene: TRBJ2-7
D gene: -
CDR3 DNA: TGCAGTGCGGAGGGACCTTCCCTGTACGAGCAGTACTTC
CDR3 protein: CSAEGPSLYEQYF

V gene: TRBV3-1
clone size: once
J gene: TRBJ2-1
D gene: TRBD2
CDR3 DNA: TGTGCCAGCAGCCAACCTCTGACTAGCGGGAGGGAGCAGTTCTTC
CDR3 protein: CASSQPLTSGREQFF

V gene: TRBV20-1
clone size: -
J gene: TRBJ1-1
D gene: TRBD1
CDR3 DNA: TGCAGTGCCCCCGAGGGTACAGGGGGGAACACTGAAGCTTTCTTT
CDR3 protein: CSAPEGTGGNTEAFF

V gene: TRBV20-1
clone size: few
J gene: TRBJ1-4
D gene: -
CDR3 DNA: TGCAGTGCTAGAGACCCGTCTGGTGAAAAACTGTTTTTT
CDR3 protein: CSARDPSGEKLFF

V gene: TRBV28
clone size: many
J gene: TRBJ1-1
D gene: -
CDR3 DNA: TGTGCCAGCAGTTTAGCTGCACTAGGCGGGAACACTGAAGCTTTCTTT
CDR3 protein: CASSLAALGGNTEAFF

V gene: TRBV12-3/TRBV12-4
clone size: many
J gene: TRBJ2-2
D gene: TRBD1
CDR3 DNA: TGTGCCAGCAGTTCCCAGACAGGGGGCGCGGTCGGGGAGCTGTTTTTT
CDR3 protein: CASSSQTGGAVGELFF

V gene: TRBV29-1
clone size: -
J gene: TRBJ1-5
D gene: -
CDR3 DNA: TGCAGCGTTGGACAGGAGGCGGGTCAGCCCCAGCATTTT
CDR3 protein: CSVGQEAGQPQHF

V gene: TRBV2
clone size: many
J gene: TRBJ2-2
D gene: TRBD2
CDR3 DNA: TGTGCCAGCAGTGATTTCCCTCTTAGCGGGACCACCGGGGAGCTGTTTTTT
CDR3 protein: CASSDFPLSGTTGELFF

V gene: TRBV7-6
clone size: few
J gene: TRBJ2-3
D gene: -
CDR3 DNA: TGTGCCAGCAGCCTAGGCCCCCCCTGGTCTTTGACAGATACGCAGTATTTT
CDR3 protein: CASSLGPPWSLTDTQYF

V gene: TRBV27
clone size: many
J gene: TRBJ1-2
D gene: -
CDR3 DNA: TGTGCCAGCAGTTTCGTGGACAGACCTAACTATGGCTACACCTTC
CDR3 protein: CASSFVDRPNYGYTF

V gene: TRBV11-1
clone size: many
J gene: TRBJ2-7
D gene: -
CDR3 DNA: TGTGCCAGCAGCTGGACAAGGGGGACCTACGAGCAGTACTTC
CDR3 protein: CASSWTRGTYEQYF

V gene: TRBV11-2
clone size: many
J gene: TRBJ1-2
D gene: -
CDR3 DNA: TGTGCCAGCAGCTTAGATCGGAGTGGCTACACCTTC
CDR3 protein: CASSLDRSGYTF

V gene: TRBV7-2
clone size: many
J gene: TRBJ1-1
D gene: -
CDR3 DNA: TGTGCCAGCAGCCGCTCAGGGCCGGGCACTGAAGCTTTCTTT
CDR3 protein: CASSRSGPGTEAFF

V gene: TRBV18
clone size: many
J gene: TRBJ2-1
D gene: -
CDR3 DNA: TGTGCCAGCTCACCACCGAAGCCGAAGAGTGAGCAGTTCTTC
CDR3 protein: CASSPPKPKSEQFF

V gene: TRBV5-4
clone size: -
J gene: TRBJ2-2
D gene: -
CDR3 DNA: TGTGCCAGCAGCTTGCCTCCGGGAGTCTCCACCGGGGAGCTGTTTTTT
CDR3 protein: CASSLPPGVSTGELFF

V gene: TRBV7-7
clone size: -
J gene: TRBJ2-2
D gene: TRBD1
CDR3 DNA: TGTGCTAGCAGCTTATCAGGGGGCGCCACCGGGGAGCTGTTTTTT
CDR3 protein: CASSLSGGATGELFF

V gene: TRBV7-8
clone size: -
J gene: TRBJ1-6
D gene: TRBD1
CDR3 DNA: TGTGCCAGCAGCTTAGAAGAAGGGGGCGAATTGTATTCACCCCTCCACTTT
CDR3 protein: CASSLEEGGELYSPLHF

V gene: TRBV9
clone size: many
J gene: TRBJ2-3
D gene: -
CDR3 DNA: TGTGCCAGCAGGGACGACTCAGATACGCAGTATTTT
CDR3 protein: CASRDDSDTQYF

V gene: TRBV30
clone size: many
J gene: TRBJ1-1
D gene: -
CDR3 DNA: TGTGCCTGGAGAGGGACAATGAACACTGAAGCTTTCTTT
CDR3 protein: CAWRGTMNTEAFF

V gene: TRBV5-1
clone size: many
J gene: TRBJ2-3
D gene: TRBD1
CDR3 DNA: TGCGCCAGCAGCCTAAGAGGACAGGGTCCAACAGATACGCAGTATTTT
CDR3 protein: CASSLRGQGPTDTQYF

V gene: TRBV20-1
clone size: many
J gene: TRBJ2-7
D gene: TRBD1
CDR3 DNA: TGCAGCGGGGACAGGGTTACGAGTTGGCAGTACTTC
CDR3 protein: CSGDRVTSWQYF

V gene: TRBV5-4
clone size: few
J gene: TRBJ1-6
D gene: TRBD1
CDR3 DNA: TGTGCCAGCAGCTTGGCCTCGGGACAGGCCTCACCCCTCCACTTT
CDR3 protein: CASSLASGQASPLHF

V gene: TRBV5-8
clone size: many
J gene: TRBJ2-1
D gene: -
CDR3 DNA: TGTGCCAGCAGCTTCCGGGACGGTTTCAATGAGCAGTTCTTC
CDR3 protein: CASSFRDGFNEQFF

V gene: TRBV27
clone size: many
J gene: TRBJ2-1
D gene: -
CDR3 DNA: TGTGCCAGCAGTTTAACCCCGGTCTCCTACAATGAGCAGTTCTTC
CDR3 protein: CASSLTPVSYNEQFF

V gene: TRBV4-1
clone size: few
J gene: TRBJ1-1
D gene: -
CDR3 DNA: TGCGCCAGCAGCCAAGAAACCCCGGCGAGGAACACTGAAGCTTTCTTT
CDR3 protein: CASSQETPARNTEAFF

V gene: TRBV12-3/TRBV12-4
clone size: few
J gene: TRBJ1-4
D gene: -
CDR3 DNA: TGTGCCAGCAGTTTGTTGGGACCGAATGAAAAACTGTTTTTT
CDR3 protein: CASSLLGPNEKLFF

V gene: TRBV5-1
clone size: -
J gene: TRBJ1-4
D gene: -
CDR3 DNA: TGCGCCAGCAGCTTGGTCGGGGGCGGTGAAAAACTGTTTTTT
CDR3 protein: CASSLVGGGEKLFF

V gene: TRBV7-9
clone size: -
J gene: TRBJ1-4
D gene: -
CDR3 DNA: TGTGCCACCGGGGAAAAACTGTTTTTT
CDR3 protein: CATGEKLFF

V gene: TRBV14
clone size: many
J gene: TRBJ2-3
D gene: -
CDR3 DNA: TGTGCCAGCAGCGCTCTAGCGACAGATACGCAGTATTTT
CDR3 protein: CASSALATDTQYF

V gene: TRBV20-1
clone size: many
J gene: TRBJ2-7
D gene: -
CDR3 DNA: TGCAGTGCTACCCGACAGAACGGCCCCTACGAGCAGTACTTC
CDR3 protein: CSATRQNGPYEQYF

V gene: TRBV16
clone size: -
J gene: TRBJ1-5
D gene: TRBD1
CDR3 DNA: TGTGCCAGCAGCCAAGGGGACAGGGATAGCAATCAGCCCCAGCATTTT
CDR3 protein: CASSQGDRDSNQPQHF

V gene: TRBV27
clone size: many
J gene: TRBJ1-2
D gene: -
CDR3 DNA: TGTGCCAGCAGTTTACAGCGCTATGGCTACACCTTC
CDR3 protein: CASSLQRYGYTF

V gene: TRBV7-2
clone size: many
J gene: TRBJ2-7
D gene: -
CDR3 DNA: TGTGCCAGCAGCCAGGACGTGACCTACGAGCAGTACTTC
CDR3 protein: CASSQDVTYEQYF

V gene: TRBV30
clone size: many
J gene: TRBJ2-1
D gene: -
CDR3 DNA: TGTGCCTGGAGGGGACTGAGCTCCTACAATGAGCAGTTCTTC
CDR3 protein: CAWRGLSSYNEQFF

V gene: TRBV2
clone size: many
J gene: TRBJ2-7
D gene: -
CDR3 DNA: TGTGCCAGCAGTGAAATGTTCAGGGAGCAGTACTTC
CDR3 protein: CASSEMFREQYF

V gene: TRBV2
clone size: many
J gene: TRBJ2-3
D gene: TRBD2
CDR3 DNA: TGTGCCAGCAGTGAAGGAGTAGCGGGAGATACGCAGTATTTT
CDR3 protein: CASSEGVAGDTQYF

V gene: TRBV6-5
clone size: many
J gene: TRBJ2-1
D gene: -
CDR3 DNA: TGTGCCAGCAGTTACACGTACAGCTCCTACAATGAGCAGTTCTTC
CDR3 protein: CASSYTYSSYNEQFF

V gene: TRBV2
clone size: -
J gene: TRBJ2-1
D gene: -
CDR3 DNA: TGTGCCAGCTGGCTCGGGGGAACCTACAATGAGCAGTTCTTC
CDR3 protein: CASWLGGTYNEQFF

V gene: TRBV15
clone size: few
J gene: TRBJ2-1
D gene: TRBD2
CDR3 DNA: TGTGCCACCAGCAGAGAACCTAGCGGGAGCCCTGGTGACAATGAGCAGTTCTTC
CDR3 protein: CATSREPSGSPGDNEQFF

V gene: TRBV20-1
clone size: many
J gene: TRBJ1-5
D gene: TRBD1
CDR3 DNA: TGCAGTGCAATACAGGGGGCGGATCAGCCCCAGCATTTT
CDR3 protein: CSAIQGADQPQHF

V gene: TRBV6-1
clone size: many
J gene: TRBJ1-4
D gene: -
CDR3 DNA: TGTGCCAGCACCGCGGACGGGGCAACTAATGAAAAACTGTTTTTT
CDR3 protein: CASTADGATNEKLFF

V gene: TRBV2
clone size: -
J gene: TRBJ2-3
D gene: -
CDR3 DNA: TGTGCCAGCAGTGAACGTCGCCCTAGCACAGATACGCAGTATTTT
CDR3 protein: CASSERRPSTDTQYF

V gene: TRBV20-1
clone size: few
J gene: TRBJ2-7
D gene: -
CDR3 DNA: TGCAGTGCTGCCGGGCCAAGGAGCTCCTACGAGCAGTACTTC
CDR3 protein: CSAAGPRSSYEQYF

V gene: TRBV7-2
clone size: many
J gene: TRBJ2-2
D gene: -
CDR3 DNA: TGTGCCAGCAGCTTACATCGCGGCAGTAGAACCGGGGAGCTGTTTTTT
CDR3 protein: CASSLHRGSRTGELFF

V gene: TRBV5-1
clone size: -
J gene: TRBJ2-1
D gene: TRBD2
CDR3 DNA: TGCGCCAGCAGCTATTACCGACTAGCGGATACCGACAATGAGCAGTTCTTC
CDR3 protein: CASSYYRLADTDNEQFF

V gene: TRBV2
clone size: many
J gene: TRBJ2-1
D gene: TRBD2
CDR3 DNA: TGTGCCAGCAAGGCGGGACTAGCGGCACACAATGAGCAGTTCTTC
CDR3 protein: CASKAGLAAHNEQFF

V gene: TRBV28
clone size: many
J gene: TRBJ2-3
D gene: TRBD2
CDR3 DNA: TGTGCCAGCAGTTACGGCGGGAGTACAGATACGCAGTATTTT
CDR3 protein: CASSYGGSTDTQYF

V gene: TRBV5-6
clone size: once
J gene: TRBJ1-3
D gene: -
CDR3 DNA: TGTGCCAGCAGCGGATCTCACAGGGCCTCTGGAAACACCATATATTTT
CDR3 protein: CASSGSHRASGNTIYF